These 28 T cell receptor beta chains originate from one sample sequenced in a study of CXCR3-negative and CXCR3-positive naive CD8 T cells. Study observations and caveats: CXCR3-expressing naive cells carried TRB CDR3s more hydrophobic than those of CXCR3-negative naive cells.

The authors prepared UMI-labeled TRB cDNA libraries by 5' RACE. TCRdb processed the 5' RACE reads again and assigns one entry to each CDR3 protein, with no DNA. The specimen's table records about 98,000 distinct CDR3 sequences. No antigen is known for these receptors. Sequenced sample: naive CXCR3+ CD8+ T cells from blood. Subset: CD45RO-CCR7+CD27+CD95- naive CD8+ T cells expressing CXCR3 (TNR3+). The receptors were sampled from a human donor in good health. Some clones in this sample may be carry-over from other donors' samples.

V usage is TRBV29-1 and J usage is TRBJ1-1; TCRdb designates TRBD1, a call that cannot be tested without DNA. This CDR3 contains 14 residues. Germline V gene data show CDR1 as SQVTM and CDR2 as ANQGSEA. CDR3 amino acids: CSVDLGGIGTEAFF.

The chain is built from TRBV4-1 and TRBJ2-1. From germline, CDR1 is MGHRA and CDR2 YSYEKL. The CDR3 has 12 residues. The CDR3 loop is CASSQDDYEQFF.

V and J are TRBV27 and TRBJ2-7; no DNA is available, so the TRBD1 call from TCRdb remains unchecked. Germline V gives CDR1 MNHEY, CDR2 SMNVEV (reference sequence). The CDR3 is 14 amino acids. The CDR3 is CASSLTGDMYEQYF.

The chain links TRBV7-2 to TRBJ1-2; the D call from TCRdb, TRBD1, cannot be confirmed without DNA. The germline V gene has CDR1 SGHTA and CDR2 FQGNSA. The CDR3 sequence is 14 residues long. CDR3 in amino acids: CASSLRDRDYGYTF.

This sequence joins TRBV20-1 and TRBJ2-5; absent DNA, TCRdb's TRBD1 call cannot be checked. The CDR3 spans 15 residues. The germline V gene has CDR1 DFQATT and CDR2 SNEGSKA (reference sequence). The CDR3 is CSARTGDKRQETQYF.

V usage is TRBV7-6 and J usage is TRBJ2-2. CDR3 size: 12 residues. Germline CDR1 is SGHVS and CDR2 is FNYEAQ. This CDR3 is CASSLLPGELFF.

The chain couples TRBV28 to TRBJ2-7. The CDR3 loop spans 12 amino acids. Germline CDR1 is MDHEN and CDR2 is SYDVKM. The CDR3 protein is CASSLYDYEQYF.

This chain joins TRBV11-3 and TRBJ2-5; TCRdb's D gene call, TRBD2, goes unchecked for lack of DNA. Germline lookup yields CDR1 SGHNT and CDR2 YENEEA. The CDR3 is made up of 16 amino acids. CDR3 region: CASTRAPSGGEETQYF.

The chain carries TRBV29-1 and TRBJ2-1; the TRBD1 assignment by TCRdb is unverifiable without DNA. The CDR3 is made up of 12 amino acids. The germline gives CDR1 SQVTM, CDR2 ANQGSEA. The CDR3 sequence: CSVAASGNEQFF.

The rearrangement joins TRBV7-2 to TRBJ2-3; TCRdb proposes TRBD1, but this gene call is untestable without DNA. Germline lookup yields CDR1 SGHTA and CDR2 FQGNSA. This CDR3 is 16 amino acids long. The chain's CDR3 is CASSPGPTLGPDTQYF.

The V gene is TRBV10-3, the J gene TRBJ2-7. The CDR3 loop spans 13 amino acids. Germline V gives CDR1 ENHRY, CDR2 SYGVKD. This CDR3 is CAISDEGVYEQYF.

The rearrangement uses TRBV7-2 and TRBJ2-1; the TRBD1 assignment by TCRdb is unverifiable without DNA. This CDR3 has 12 amino acids. In germline, CDR1 is SGHTA, CDR2 FQGNSA. CDR3: CASSPQGNEQFF.

The chain is built from TRBV12-3 or TRBV12-4 and TRBJ2-3; TCRdb's assignment of TRBD1 cannot be checked, as there is no DNA. The CDR3 sequence is 18 residues long. The CDR3 sequence is CASSLYFAGQGAKDTQYF.

This rearrangement joins TRBV19 to TRBJ1-1; the TCRdb D gene call, TRBD1, has no DNA to confirm it. Germline loops: CDR1 LNHDA, CDR2 SQIVND (reference sequence). The CDR3 loop spans 11 amino acids. The CDR3 region is CASSMGLEAFF.

The V and J genes are TRBV11-3 and TRBJ2-1. This CDR3 has 14 residues. CDR1 is SGHNT and CDR2 is YENEEA in the germline V gene. The CDR3 loop is CASSLGMANNEQFF.

This CDR3 is CASSQGRGTGELFF. This sequence joins TRBV4-1 and TRBJ2-2; TCRdb designates TRBD1, a call that cannot be tested without DNA. The CDR3 loop spans 14 amino acids. Germline V gives CDR1 MGHRA, CDR2 YSYEKL.

The chain carries TRBV19 and TRBJ2-1. This CDR3 spans 15 amino acids. Germline V lookup: CDR1 LNHDA, CDR2 SQIVND (reference sequence). CDR3 protein: CASSLALTDYNEQFF.

The chain is built from TRBV29-1 and TRBJ1-2. CDR1 is SQVTM and CDR2 is ANQGSEA in the germline V gene. This CDR3 is 15 amino acids long. The CDR3 loop is CSVEEGDPGPSGYTF. The whole variable domain, filled in from reference TRBV29-1 and TRBJ1-2, reads SAVISQKPSRDICQRGTSLTIQCQVDSQVTMMFWYRQQPGQSLTLIATANQGSEATYESGFVIDKFPISRPNLTFSTLTVSNMSPEDSSIYLCSVEEGDPGPSGYTFGSGTRLTVV.

The chain employs TRBV15 and TRBJ2-1; TCRdb outputs TRBD1, but without DNA this stays unchecked. Germline assignment: CDR1 LNHNV and CDR2 YYDKDF (reference sequence). CDR3 length: 17 amino acids. This CDR3 reads CATSRDPEGGATFEQFF.

This chain connects TRBV28 to TRBJ2-7; the TRBD1 assignment by TCRdb is unverifiable without DNA. Germline CDR1 MDHEN, CDR2 SYDVKM. The CDR3 consists of 15 residues. The CDR3 is CASSFPGTGSYEQYF.

The chain has TRBV28 and TRBJ2-7; without DNA, the TCRdb call of TRBD2 cannot be checked. Germline CDR1 reads MDHEN; CDR2 reads SYDVKM. The length of the CDR3 is 15 residues. The CDR3 region is CASTGPGLADVEQYF. The full variable domain, its missing parts supplied by reference TRBV28 and TRBJ2-7, is DVKVTQSSRYLVKRTGEKVFLECVQDMDHENMFWYRQDPGLGLRLIYFSYDVKMKEKGDIPEGYSVSREKKERFSLILESASTNQTSMYLCASTGPGLADVEQYFGPGTRLTVT.

The chain links TRBV4-3 to TRBJ2-1; TCRdb picks TRBD2, but there is no DNA to check that call. This CDR3 region has 16 residues. Germline CDR1 and CDR2: LGHNA and YSLEER. This CDR3 is CASSRIDGGAWHEQFF.

This chain uses TRBV4-3 with TRBJ2-6; TCRdb's D call of TRBD2 is untestable without DNA. Germline V gene sequence: CDR1 LGHNA, CDR2 YSLEER. The CDR3 runs to 16 residues. This CDR3 is CASSRGGDSGANVLTF.

V gene TRBV20-1 combines with J gene TRBJ1-1. CDR1 DFQATT and CDR2 SNEGSKA come from the germline V gene (reference sequence). This CDR3 comprises 14 residues. The CDR3 spells CSARGRLANTEAFF.

The gene calls are TRBV30 and TRBJ2-1; there is no DNA to check the TCRdb D call of TRBD2. Germline-derived CDR1 and CDR2 are GTSNPN and SVGIG (reference sequence). This CDR3 has 17 amino acids. The CDR3 spells CAWTPGRSFRRGDEQFF.

J is TRBJ2-7 and V is TRBV5-1; lacking DNA, the TRBD1 call made by TCRdb goes unchecked. This CDR3 has 18 amino acids. Germline V gene data show CDR1 as SGHRS and CDR2 as YFSETQ. The CDR3 here is CASSLYYLRQGGSYEQYF.

This rearrangement joins TRBV18 to TRBJ2-7; TCRdb designates TRBD1, a call that cannot be tested without DNA. CDR1 is KGHSH, CDR2 LQKENI, per germline. The CDR3 spans 15 residues. CDR3 protein: CASSPSEGRDYEQYF.

This sequence joins TRBV7-6 and TRBJ2-6; TCRdb proposes TRBD1, but this gene call is untestable without DNA. Germline assignment: CDR1 SGHVS and CDR2 FNYEAQ. The CDR3 is made up of 15 amino acids. CDR3 loop: CASTQGTAGANVLTF. Looking up the rest from reference TRBV7-6 and TRBJ2-6 gives the full variable domain: GAGVSQSPRYKVTKRGQDVALRCDPISGHVSLYWYRQALGQGPEFLTYFNYEAQQDKSGLPNDRFSAERPEGSISTLTIQRTEQRDSAMYRCASTQGTAGANVLTFGAGSRLTVL.